This T cell receptor (beta chain) was captured by sequencing in a study of blood T cell repertoires in COVID-19. Study-level background: Both acute and convalescent COVID-19 samples were obtained from the United States, Italy and Spain. PBMCs, B-cell-depleted T cells, or T cells provided the cDNA or gDNA that made up the material.

Original methodology: It was from reference gene primer amplification that nucleated cell counts were estimated. Assay: immunoSEQ multiplex PCR; the TCRdb copy retains only in-frame clones and omits some. The V and J calls and clone size come from that table; D and trimming were worked out from the DNA. Among 300,000 to 450,000 clones, more than 80% were seen once, and the ten largest hold approximately 3%. This CDR3 spans 12 amino acids. V lost 1 base and J lost 7, with 7 bases in between. Germline V gene lookup returns CDR1 SEHNR and CDR2 FQNEAQ (reference sequence). The clonotype originates from a young woman with COVID-19, enrolled during active disease. The sequenced sample consisted of peripheral blood. The V gene is TRBV7-9, the J gene TRBJ1-1; D is undetermined. In DNA, the CDR3 is TGTGCCAGCAGCTTAGGACCGGGTGAAGCTTTCTTT. Protein: CASSLGPGEAFF.